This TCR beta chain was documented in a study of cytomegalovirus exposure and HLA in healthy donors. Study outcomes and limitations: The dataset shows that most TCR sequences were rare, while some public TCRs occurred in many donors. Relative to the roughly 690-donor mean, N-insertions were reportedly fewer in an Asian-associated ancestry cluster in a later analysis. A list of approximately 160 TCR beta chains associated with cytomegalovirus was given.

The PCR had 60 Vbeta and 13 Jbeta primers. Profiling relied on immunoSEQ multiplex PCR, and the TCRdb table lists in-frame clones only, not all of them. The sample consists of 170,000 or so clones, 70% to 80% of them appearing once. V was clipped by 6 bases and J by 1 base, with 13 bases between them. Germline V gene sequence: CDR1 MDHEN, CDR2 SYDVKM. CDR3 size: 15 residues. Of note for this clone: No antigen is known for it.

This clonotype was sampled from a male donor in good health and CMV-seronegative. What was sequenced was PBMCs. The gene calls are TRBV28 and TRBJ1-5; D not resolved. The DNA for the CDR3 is TGTGCCAGCAGCAGGTCGTTCTTAAGCAATCAGCCCCAGCATTTT. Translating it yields CASSRSFLSNQPQHF.